Sequencing of this T cell receptor beta chain was carried out in a study of blood T cells in healthy people across ages. The authors ran a second PCR of about 6 to 11 cycles using a sample-barcoded 5' primer and a J-beta primer mix. TCRdb analysed the 5' RACE reads with MiXCR anew, one entry per CDR3 protein. The table shows roughly 700,000 distinct CDR3 sequences, with about half occurring only once. The J segment lost 7 bases and the V segment lost 3 bases, leaving 9 bases of the junction unmatched. Germline CDR1 is SEHNR and CDR2 is FQNEAQ (reference sequence). The CDR3 sequence is 16 residues long. As regards this clonotype: Its specificity is unknown.

Donors were systemically healthy Caucasian individuals from Russia aged 6 to 90 years. Broader study findings: Investigators treated diversity estimates from one million T cells as underestimates. Per million T cells, the diversity of TCR beta decreased roughly linearly as age advanced. There were more naive CD4+ cells and higher diversity in long-lived donors than in aged donors.

This rearrangement joins TRBV7-9 to TRBJ2-1; 10 positions match TRBD2. This TCR was sampled from a woman aged 55-70 years in good health. Input material: blood. The CDR3, as DNA: TGTGCCAGCAGCTTTGGTCTAGCGGGAGAGTGGAATGAGCAGTTCTTC. Translating it yields CASSFGLAGEWNEQFF.